Each of the 14 T cell receptor beta chains below was sequenced from the same sample in a study of neoadjuvant anti-PD-1 for oral cavity cancer. This table comes from immunoSEQ multiplex PCR, and its TCRdb copy is limited to in-frame clones, with some not included. Among 12,000 to 15,000 clones listed, roughly three quarters were seen once. The material sequenced was PBMCs, taken before nivolumab (anti-PD-1) treatment. The receptors come from a person between 40 and 79 years old with oral cavity squamous cell carcinoma.

This clone was recorded only once. This rearrangement joins TRBV2 to TRBJ1-3; perhaps TRBD1 as D (5 bases). Germline loops: CDR1 SNHLY, CDR2 FYNNEI. Deletions cut 10 bases from V and 0 bases from J, with 7 bases between. The CDR3 sequence is 12 residues long. CDR3 in amino acids: CATGSSGNTIYF. CDR3 nucleotide sequence: TGTGCCACAGGGAGCTCTGGAAACACCATATATTTT.

The gene calls are TRBV25-1 and TRBJ2-5, with D hard to call. The end of the DNA aligns better with TRBJ2-7, so the J call may be wrong. The CDR3 extends over 15 amino acids. Germline V gene sequence: CDR1 MGHDK, CDR2 SYGVNS. CDR3 residues: CASSELDPATYEQYF. The CDR3 coding sequence is TGTGCCAGCAGTGAATTGGATCCGGCTACCTACGAGCAGTACTTC.

The V and J genes are TRBV6-5 and TRBJ2-1, with D perhaps being TRBD1 or TRBD2 (5 bases each). Trimming took off 4 bases at V and 4 bases at J, with 14 bases between the two ends. Germline V lookup: CDR1 MNHEY, CDR2 SVGAGI. The CDR3 runs 15 residues. For the CDR3, the DNA is TGTGCCAGCAGTTCCAGTTTCGGGGCTTACAATGAGCAGTTCTTC. It is translated as CASSSSFGAYNEQFF.

The CDR3 coding sequence is TGTGCCATCAGTAGTGGTAGCGGGAGAGTCTCCTACAATGAGCAGTTCTTC. Amino acids: CAISSGSGRVSYNEQFF. V gene TRBV10-3 combines with J gene TRBJ2-1, with 9 nucleotides matching TRBD2. The CDR3 length is 17 residues. V dropped 5 bases and J dropped 0; count of bases not matched to a gene: 8. The germline gives CDR1 ENHRY, CDR2 SYGVKD.

This clone was detected only once. The gene calls are TRBV11-1 and TRBJ2-7; weak D call: TRBD1 (6 bases). Germline V gene sequence: CDR1 SGHAT, CDR2 FQDESV (reference sequence). With 5 bases removed from V and 4 bases from J, the gap between germline ends came to 9 bases. The CDR3 sequence is 12 residues long. The CDR3 protein is CASSETGYEQYF. DNA of the CDR3: TGTGCCAGCAGCGAAACAGGGTACGAGCAGTACTTC.

The chain recombines TRBV6-5 with TRBJ2-3, with D perhaps matching TRBD2 (6 bases). Deletions cut 8 bases from V and 3 bases from J, with 12 bases between. The CDR3 runs 13 residues. CDR1 is MNHEY, CDR2 SVGAGI, per germline. The CDR3 sequence: CASWRDGTDTQYF. CDR3 DNA: TGTGCCAGCTGGAGGGATGGTACAGATACGCAGTATTTT.

J is TRBJ2-1 and V is TRBV10-3; the match to TRBD2 covers 15 bases. The germline gives CDR1 ENHRY, CDR2 SYGVKD. J was trimmed by 6 bases and V by 4 bases; bases with no gene match: 10. The CDR3 totals 18 residues. As DNA, the CDR3 is TGTGCCATCAGTGGCGGACCGATGGGACTAGCGGGGGGCAATGAGCAGTTCTTC. Amino acids: CAISGGPMGLAGGNEQFF.

Only a few counts were recorded for this clone. V and J are TRBV28 and TRBJ1-5; TRBD1 might be the D (5 bases). The CDR3 is 17 amino acids. CDR1 is MDHEN, CDR2 SYDVKM, per germline. The germline V and J ends were trimmed by 2 bases and 6 bases, with 20 bases remaining between them. For the CDR3, the DNA is TGTGCCAGCAGTTTAGCGGGGCAGCTACAGCTGGGTCAGCCCCAGCATTTT. Translated: CASSLAGQLQLGQPQHF.

This clone has a handful of counts. The J gene is TRBJ2-6, the V gene TRBV27; the D call may be TRBD1 or TRBD2 (5 bases each). There are 15 residues in the CDR3. V lost 3 bases and J 0 bases, leaving 6 bases between the germline ends. Germline CDR1 and CDR2: MNHEY and SMNVEV (reference sequence). CDR3 DNA sequence: TGTGCCAGCAGTTTTGGGGGCTCTGGGGCCAACGTCCTGACTTTC. Encoded protein: CASSFGGSGANVLTF.

This clone was recorded once. V is TRBV4-1 and J is TRBJ1-4; D might be TRBD1 (5 bases). Trimming removed 1 base at V and 6 bases at J, with 18 bases between. The germline CDR1 and CDR2 sequences are MGHRA and YSYEKL. There are 17 residues in the CDR3. The CDR3: CASSQGRLGPRDEKLFF. The CDR3 DNA reads as TGCGCCAGCAGCCAAGGCCGGCTGGGGCCACGGGATGAAAAACTGTTTTTT.

The CDR3 DNA sequence: TGTGCCAGCCGTAACACTTTAAAGAACACTGAAGCTTTCTTT. Translation: CASRNTLKNTEAFF. This chain links TRBV2 with TRBJ1-1; unclear D gene. Germline V gene lookup returns CDR1 SNHLY and CDR2 FYNNEI. CDR3 length: 14 residues. The V gene lost 8 bases and the J gene lost 1 base, with 14 bases spanning the gap.

The V call is TRBV15, the J call TRBJ2-2; D uncertain. CDR1 and CDR2 from the germline V gene are LNHNV and YYDKDF (reference sequence). This CDR3 region has 11 residues. V was pared by 3 bases and J by 9 bases, with 5 bases between. CDR3 bases: TGTGCCACCAGCAGGGGTCGGGAGCTGTTTTTT. Its protein product is CATSRGRELFF.

The rearrangement links TRBV4-1 to TRBJ2-7, with 8 bases that match TRBD1. The ends lost 0 bases at V and 6 bases at J; junction bases unmatched: 4. The V gene's germline CDR1 is MGHRA and CDR2 YSYEKL. The CDR3 totals 14 residues. The CDR3 nucleotides read TGCGCCAGCAGCCAAGATAGACAGGGGACCGAGCAGTACTTC. It encodes CASSQDRQGTEQYF.

This clone has more than one count but fewer than ten. The rearrangement joins TRBV5-5 to TRBJ2-7, with D possibly matching TRBD2 (6 bases). CDR1 and CDR2 from the germline V gene are SGHKS and YYEKEE (reference sequence). This CDR3 is built from 15 residues. Trimming left V 5 bases short and J 1 base short, with 16 bases between. The CDR3 region has the DNA TGTGCCAGCAGAGCCCTTCTGCGGGGTTCCTACGAGCAGTACTTC. It specifies CASRALLRGSYEQYF.